The clone carrying this TCR beta chain was counted only a few times. This record comes from a study of T cell changes during pregnancy in multiple sclerosis. The repertoire was sequenced with immunoSEQ multiplex PCR; TCRdb's copy has only in-frame clones and lacks some. Among 30,000 to 45,000 clones, 75% to 95% were seen once, and the ten largest hold about 0.45%. This CDR3 is built from 15 residues. Germline V gives CDR1 MRHNA, CDR2 SNTAGT. Trimming took 5 bases from V and 5 from J, leaving 18 bases between them. V gene TRBV6-4 combines with J gene TRBJ1-2; perhaps TRBD1 as D (5 bases). Sequencing used CD4+ T cells from peripheral blood mononuclear cells, obtained in the third trimester of pregnancy. The sequence derives from a female donor with multiple sclerosis, enrolled in a pregnancy study. As DNA, the CDR3 is TGTGCCAGCAGTCAAGCGGGCAGGGAGATGTATGGCTACACCTTC. Translating gives CASSQAGREMYGYTF.